The T cell receptor beta chain described here comes from a study of blood T cell repertoires in COVID-19 (TCRdb year 2020). In the study overall: Samples covering the acute and convalescent phases of COVID-19 were provided by collaborators in the United States, Italy and Spain. The prospective study material was composed of cDNA or gDNA derived from T cells, B-cell-depleted T cells, or PBMCs. Subjects who had been exposed to COVID-19, were actively infected with it, or had recovered from it provided the deeply sampled blood TCRbeta repertoires that made up the dataset. A freely available public database, intended as a resource for researchers studying the immune response to SARS-CoV-2, is where the repertoires were released. The samples were drawn from the first 160 participants of the ongoing ImmuneRACE study and from 1,200 or so subjects provided by 6 global collaborators. Nearly every sample came with metadata listing a de-identified subject ID, COVID-19 status, age in years and sex. Where available, HLA class I and class II types were obtained from metadata supplied by the sample provider rather than from assay-based typing.

A note on this clone: Its specific antigen is unknown. Base qualities are not provided; no much larger clone lies one nucleotide away.

Collaborating institutions collected whole blood in K2EDTA tubes following their own protocols. Collaborator samples were shipped for TCRbeta analysis as frozen whole blood, isolated PBMCs, or DNA extracted from either sample type. The paper's findings and limits, for the study overall: The quantity of clinical and demographic metadata differed by source and by participant and was supplied without curation.

The junction carries 16 bases between V and J, which are trimmed by 0 bases and 4 bases respectively. According to the germline V gene, CDR1 reads SGHRS and CDR2 reads YFSETQ. The CDR3 measures 16 amino acids from cysteine to phenylalanine. The CDR3 DNA has 48 bases and is translated from base 1. TCRbeta CDR3 regions were amplified from genomic DNA by means of the immunoSEQ Assay, a bias-controlled multiplex PCR. Regarding the original processing steps: Within the assay, amplification of reference gene primers was used to estimate how many nucleated cells each sample contained. To quantify the absolute abundance of each unique TCRbeta CDR3 rearrangement, sequence reads were collapsed and filtered. For each sample, productive Simpson clonality was calculated as the square root of Simpson's diversity index across productive rearrangements. In its TCRdb copy, this immuneACCESS table keeps in-frame sequences only and misses some clones. Where compared with another copy, unresolved V genes explain less than half of these, and the others have no known cause. From that table come the V and J calls and clone size; the DNA was used to work out D and trimming. The sample table lists approximately 210,000 clones, 80% to 90% of them with a count of one. The top ten constitute roughly 20% of the sample.

The receptor comes from a human donor in a cohort sampled during active COVID-19. This sequence uses TRBV5-1 and TRBJ1-1; TRBD1 is a weak D gene call, 6 bases matching. Source material: peripheral blood. The DNA reads TGCGCCAGCAGCTTGGGGCCAGGGGCTGGGGGCACTGAAGCTTTCTTT. This is translated as CASSLGPGAGGTEAFF. Reference TRBV5-1 and TRBJ1-1 genes cover what lies past the CDR3, so the full variable domain is KAGVTQTPRYLIKTRGQQVTLSCSPISGHRSVSWYQQTPGQGLQFLFEYFSETQRNKGNFPGRFSGRQFSNSRSEMNVSTLELGDSALYLCASSLGPGAGGTEAFFGQGTRLTVV.